A selection of T cell receptor beta chains follows, all from one sample in a study of regulatory T cells in long-lasting Graves disease. TCRdb reanalysed the multiplex PCR reads using MiXCR and keeps one entry per CDR3 protein. The sample carries 400,000 to 450,000 distinct CDR3 sequences, about a quarter recorded once. Sample: peripheral blood mononuclear cells (PBMCs), taken when the disease was refractory, from a patient treated with antithyroid drugs. The receptor source for this set is a female donor with Graves disease. The CDR3 runs from the conserved cysteine through the conserved F or W. The D gene is left open where the match is weak. Not all rows give a size; the values are once, few, many and, for expanded clones, a class.

j_gene: TRBJ1-2
d_gene: NA
abundance: many
v_gene: TRBV28
CDR3nt: TGTGCCAGCAGCGCCCCAGGGAACTATGGCTACACCTTC
CDR3aa: CASSAPGNYGYTF

j_gene: TRBJ2-7
d_gene: NA
abundance: NA
v_gene: TRBV20-1
CDR3nt: TGCAGTGCTAGAGAAGCGTTTTCCTACGAGCAGTACTTC
CDR3aa: CSAREAFSYEQYF

j_gene: TRBJ2-7
d_gene: NA
abundance: few
v_gene: TRBV27
CDR3nt: TGTGCCAGCAGTTTAGACGGGAGAACCCTGGGGCAGTACTTC
CDR3aa: CASSLDGRTLGQYF

j_gene: TRBJ2-5
d_gene: TRBD1
abundance: NA
v_gene: TRBV24-1
CDR3nt: TGTGCCACCAACATTACAGGGGTGGCCCAAGAGACCCAGTACTTC
CDR3aa: CATNITGVAQETQYF

j_gene: TRBJ1-5
d_gene: NA
abundance: many
v_gene: TRBV2
CDR3nt: TGTGCCAGCAGCCCGCCCCCCGACAGTCATCAGCCCCAGCATTTT
CDR3aa: CASSPPPDSHQPQHF

j_gene: TRBJ2-5
d_gene: NA
abundance: NA
v_gene: TRBV11-2
CDR3nt: TGCGCCAGCAGCCAGGAAGGCGCACTTGCCGGGACCCAGTACTTC
CDR3aa: CASSQEGALAGTQYF

j_gene: TRBJ2-7
d_gene: NA
abundance: NA
v_gene: TRBV19
CDR3nt: TGTGCCAGTAGTATACAGCACCACTCATACTACGAGCAGTACTTC
CDR3aa: CASSIQHHSYYEQYF

j_gene: TRBJ2-7
d_gene: NA
abundance: few
v_gene: TRBV7-9
CDR3nt: TGTGCCAGCAGCCCCCCAAAATCCTTACATTACGAGCAGTACTTC
CDR3aa: CASSPPKSLHYEQYF

j_gene: TRBJ2-7
d_gene: TRBD1
abundance: many
v_gene: TRBV28
CDR3nt: TGTGCCAGCAGTTTACACCGGGACAGACTCCGTTACGAGCAGTACTTC
CDR3aa: CASSLHRDRLRYEQYF

j_gene: TRBJ1-1
d_gene: TRBD1
abundance: NA
v_gene: TRBV6-2/TRBV6-3
CDR3nt: TGTGCCAGCACCAGGACAGGGGGCTGGACTGAAGCTTTCTTT
CDR3aa: CASTRTGGWTEAFF

j_gene: TRBJ2-7
d_gene: TRBD2
abundance: NA
v_gene: TRBV7-2
CDR3nt: TGTGCCAGCAGCTCTTTTACTAGCGGGAGGGTCGGGCAGTACTTC
CDR3aa: CASSSFTSGRVGQYF

j_gene: TRBJ1-2
d_gene: NA
abundance: many
v_gene: TRBV27
CDR3nt: TGTGCCAGCAAATCTCTGGCAGGGGAGCGGGGTGGCTACACCTTC
CDR3aa: CASKSLAGERGGYTF

j_gene: TRBJ2-6
d_gene: NA
abundance: few
v_gene: TRBV7-2
CDR3nt: TGTGCCAGCAGCCCAACGGGGGCCAACGTCCTGACTTTC
CDR3aa: CASSPTGANVLTF

j_gene: TRBJ1-6
d_gene: NA
abundance: NA
v_gene: TRBV9
CDR3nt: TGTGCCAGCAGCGTGAAGTGGGATTCACCCCTCCACTTT
CDR3aa: CASSVKWDSPLHF

j_gene: TRBJ1-4
d_gene: NA
abundance: few
v_gene: TRBV19
CDR3nt: TGTGCCAGTGGCGGACTCTATGAAAAACTGTTTTTT
CDR3aa: CASGGLYEKLFF

j_gene: TRBJ1-5
d_gene: NA
abundance: few
v_gene: TRBV18
CDR3nt: TGTGCCAGCTCACCAATTGACACACGAGGCAATCAGCCCCAGCATTTT
CDR3aa: CASSPIDTRGNQPQHF

j_gene: TRBJ1-1
d_gene: NA
abundance: many
v_gene: TRBV11-1
CDR3nt: TGTGCCAGCAGCTTGGCAGGGCCGAACACTGAAGCTTTCTTT
CDR3aa: CASSLAGPNTEAFF

j_gene: TRBJ1-6
d_gene: NA
abundance: NA
v_gene: TRBV2
CDR3nt: TGTGCCAGCAGTGGAGTGGGTTCACCCCTCCACTTT
CDR3aa: CASSGVGSPLHF

j_gene: TRBJ2-7
d_gene: TRBD2
abundance: few
v_gene: TRBV5-1
CDR3nt: TGCGCCAGCAGCCTGGGACTAGCGGGAGGGCTAAACGCCTACGAGCAGTACTTC
CDR3aa: CASSLGLAGGLNAYEQYF

j_gene: TRBJ1-5
d_gene: TRBD1
abundance: few
v_gene: TRBV19
CDR3nt: TGTGCCAGTAGTATACCTAACGATATCATGACAGGGCGTACTAGCAATCAGCCCCAGCATTTT
CDR3aa: CASSIPNDIMTGRTSNQPQHF

j_gene: TRBJ2-7
d_gene: TRBD2
abundance: few
v_gene: TRBV13
CDR3nt: TGTGCCAGCAGCTCCAAGGCGGGAGGTTTAGAGCAGTACTTC
CDR3aa: CASSSKAGGLEQYF

j_gene: TRBJ1-2
d_gene: TRBD1
abundance: NA
v_gene: TRBV19
CDR3nt: TGTGCCACCCGAGACAGGGGGCGAACCTCTAACTATGGCTACACCTTC
CDR3aa: CATRDRGRTSNYGYTF

j_gene: TRBJ1-1
d_gene: NA
abundance: NA
v_gene: TRBV5-6
CDR3nt: TGTGCCAGCAGCTTGGGGCGCCAACCGAACACTGAAGCTTTCTTT
CDR3aa: CASSLGRQPNTEAFF

j_gene: TRBJ2-7
d_gene: NA
abundance: NA
v_gene: TRBV19
CDR3nt: TGTGCCAGTAGTAGGGGGTGGGAAGGGGCTACGGAGCAGTACTTC
CDR3aa: CASSRGWEGATEQYF